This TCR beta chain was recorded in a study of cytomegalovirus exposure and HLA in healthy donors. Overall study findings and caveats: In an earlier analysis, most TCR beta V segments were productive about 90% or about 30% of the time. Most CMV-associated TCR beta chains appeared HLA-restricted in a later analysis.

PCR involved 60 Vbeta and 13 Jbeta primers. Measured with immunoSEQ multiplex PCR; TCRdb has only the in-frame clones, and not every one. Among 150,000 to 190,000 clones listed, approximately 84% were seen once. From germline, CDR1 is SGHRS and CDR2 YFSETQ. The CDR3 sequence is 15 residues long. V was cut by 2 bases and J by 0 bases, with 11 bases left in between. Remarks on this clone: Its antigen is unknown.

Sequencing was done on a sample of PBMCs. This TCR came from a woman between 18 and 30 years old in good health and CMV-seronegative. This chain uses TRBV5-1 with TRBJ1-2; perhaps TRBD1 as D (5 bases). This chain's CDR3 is CASSFDGQPNYGYTF. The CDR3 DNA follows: TGCGCCAGCAGCTTCGACGGACAACCTAACTATGGCTACACCTTC.